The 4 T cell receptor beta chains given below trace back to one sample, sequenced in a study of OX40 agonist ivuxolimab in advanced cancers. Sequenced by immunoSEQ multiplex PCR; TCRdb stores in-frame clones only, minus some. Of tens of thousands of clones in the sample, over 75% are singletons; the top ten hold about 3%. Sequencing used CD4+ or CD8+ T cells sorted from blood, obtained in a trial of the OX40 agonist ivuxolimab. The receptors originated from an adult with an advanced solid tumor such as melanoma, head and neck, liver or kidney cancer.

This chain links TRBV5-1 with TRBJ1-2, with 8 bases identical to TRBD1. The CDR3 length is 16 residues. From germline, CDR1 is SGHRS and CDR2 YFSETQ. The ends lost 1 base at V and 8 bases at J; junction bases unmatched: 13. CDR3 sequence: CASSLQGGQGAWGYTF. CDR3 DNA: TGCGCCAGCAGCTTGCAGGGCGGCCAGGGGGCGTGGGGCTACACCTTC.

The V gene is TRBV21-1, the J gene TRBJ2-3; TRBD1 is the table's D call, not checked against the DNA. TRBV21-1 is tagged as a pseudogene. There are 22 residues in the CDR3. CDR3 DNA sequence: TGTGCCAGCAGCAAAGTAAAAAAAAGGGGTCACGCACCCGGAGATAGCACAGATACGCAGTATTTT. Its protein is CASSKVKKRGHAPGDSTDTQYF.

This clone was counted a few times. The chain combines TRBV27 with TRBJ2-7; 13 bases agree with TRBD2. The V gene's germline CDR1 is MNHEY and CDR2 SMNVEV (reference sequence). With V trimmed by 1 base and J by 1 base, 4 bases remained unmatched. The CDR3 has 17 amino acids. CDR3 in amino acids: CASSLYGLAGDSYEQYF. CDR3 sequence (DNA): TGTGCCAGCAGTTTATACGGACTAGCGGGGGATTCCTACGAGCAGTACTTC.

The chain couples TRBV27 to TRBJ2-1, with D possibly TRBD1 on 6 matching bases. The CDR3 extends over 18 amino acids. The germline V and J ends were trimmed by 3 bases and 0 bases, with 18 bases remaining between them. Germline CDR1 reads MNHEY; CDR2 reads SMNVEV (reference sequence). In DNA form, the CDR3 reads TGTGCCAGCAGTTTCACCTCAGCCAGGGGAAGCTCCTACAATGAGCAGTTCTTC. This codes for CASSFTSARGSSYNEQFF.